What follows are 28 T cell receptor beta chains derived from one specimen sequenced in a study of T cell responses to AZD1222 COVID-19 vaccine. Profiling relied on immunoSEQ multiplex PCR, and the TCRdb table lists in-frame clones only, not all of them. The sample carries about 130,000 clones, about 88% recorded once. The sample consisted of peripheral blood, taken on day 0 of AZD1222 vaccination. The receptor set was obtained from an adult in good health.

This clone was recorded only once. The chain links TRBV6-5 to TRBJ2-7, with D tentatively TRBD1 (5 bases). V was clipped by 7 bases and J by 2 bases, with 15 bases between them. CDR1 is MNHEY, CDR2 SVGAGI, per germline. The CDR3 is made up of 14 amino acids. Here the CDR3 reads CASTPPGNAYEQYF. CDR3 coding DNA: TGTGCCAGCACCCCCCCAGGGAATGCCTACGAGCAGTACTTC.

The chain's CDR3 is CASSFLGGETQYF. The CDR3 bases are TGTGCCAGCAGCTTTCTAGGGGGAGAGACCCAGTACTTC. The rearrangement joins TRBV7-2 to TRBJ2-5; D possibly corresponds to TRBD1 (6 bases). The CDR3 runs to 13 residues. Germline CDR1 reads SGHTA; CDR2 reads FQGNSA. Trimming pared 3 bases from V and 4 bases from J, leaving 9 bases between.

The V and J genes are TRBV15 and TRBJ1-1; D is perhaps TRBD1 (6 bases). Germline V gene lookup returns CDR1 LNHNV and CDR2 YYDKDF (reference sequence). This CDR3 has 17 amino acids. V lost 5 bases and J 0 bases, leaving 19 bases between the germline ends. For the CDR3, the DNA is TGTGCCACCAGCCCCCGTAGGAGGGGGACCTTGAACACTGAAGCTTTCTTT. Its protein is CATSPRRRGTLNTEAFF.

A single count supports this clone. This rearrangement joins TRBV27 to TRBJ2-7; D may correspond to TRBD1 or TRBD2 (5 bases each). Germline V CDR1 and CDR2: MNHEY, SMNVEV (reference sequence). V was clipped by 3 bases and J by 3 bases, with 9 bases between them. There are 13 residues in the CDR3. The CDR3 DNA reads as TGTGCCAGCAGTTTGGGACGGGGCTACGAGCAGTACTTC. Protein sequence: CASSLGRGYEQYF.

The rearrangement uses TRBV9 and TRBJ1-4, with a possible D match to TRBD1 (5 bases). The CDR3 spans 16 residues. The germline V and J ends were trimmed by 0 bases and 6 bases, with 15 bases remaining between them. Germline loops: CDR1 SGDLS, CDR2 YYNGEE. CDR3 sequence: CASSVGGAPWYEKLFF. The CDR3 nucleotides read TGTGCCAGCAGCGTAGGAGGGGCGCCCTGGTATGAAAAACTGTTTTTT.

The CDR3 is CASNFGRANTGELFF. In DNA form, the CDR3 reads TGTGCCAGCAACTTTGGACGGGCCAACACCGGGGAGCTGTTTTTT. The genes are TRBV28 and TRBJ2-2; D gene unclear. V lost 7 bases and J lost 2, with 14 bases in between. Germline V gene sequence: CDR1 MDHEN, CDR2 SYDVKM. This CDR3 is 15 amino acids long. Using reference TRBV28 and TRBJ2-2 for the parts outside the CDR3, the full variable domain is DVKVTQSSRYLVKRTGEKVFLECVQDMDHENMFWYRQDPGLGLRLIYFSYDVKMKEKGDIPEGYSVSREKKERFSLILESASTNQTSMYLCASNFGRANTGELFFGEGSRLTVL.

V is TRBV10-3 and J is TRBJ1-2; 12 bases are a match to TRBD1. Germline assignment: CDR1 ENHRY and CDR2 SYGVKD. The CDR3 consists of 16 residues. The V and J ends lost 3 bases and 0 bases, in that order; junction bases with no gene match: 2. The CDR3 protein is CAISEGTGGPNYGYTF. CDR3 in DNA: TGTGCCATCAGTGAAGGGACAGGGGGCCCTAACTATGGCTACACCTTC.

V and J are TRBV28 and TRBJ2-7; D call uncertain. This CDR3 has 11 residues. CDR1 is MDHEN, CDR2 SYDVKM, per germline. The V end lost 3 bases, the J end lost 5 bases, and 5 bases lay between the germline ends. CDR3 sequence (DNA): TGTGCCAGCAGTTTCGTTAACGAGCAGTACTTC. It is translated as CASSFVNEQYF. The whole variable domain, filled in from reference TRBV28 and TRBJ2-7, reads DVKVTQSSRYLVKRTGEKVFLECVQDMDHENMFWYRQDPGLGLRLIYFSYDVKMKEKGDIPEGYSVSREKKERFSLILESASTNQTSMYLCASSFVNEQYFGPGTRLTVT.

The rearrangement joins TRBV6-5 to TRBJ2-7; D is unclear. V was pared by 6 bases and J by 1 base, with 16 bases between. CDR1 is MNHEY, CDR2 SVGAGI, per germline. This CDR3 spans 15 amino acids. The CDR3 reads CASSHSRALSYEQYF. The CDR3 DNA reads TGTGCCAGCAGCCACTCTAGGGCTCTTTCCTACGAGCAGTACTTC.

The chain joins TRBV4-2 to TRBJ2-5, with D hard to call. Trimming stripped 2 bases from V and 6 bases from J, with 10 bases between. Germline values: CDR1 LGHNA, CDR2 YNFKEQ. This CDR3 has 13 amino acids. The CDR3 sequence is CASSQSEEKTQYF. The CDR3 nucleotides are TGTGCCAGCAGCCAATCCGAAGAGAAGACCCAGTACTTC.

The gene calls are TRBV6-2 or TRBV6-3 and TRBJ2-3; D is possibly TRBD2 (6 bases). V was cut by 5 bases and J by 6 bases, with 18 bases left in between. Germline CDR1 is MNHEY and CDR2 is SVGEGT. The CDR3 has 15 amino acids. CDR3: CASSDGTGGWDTQYF. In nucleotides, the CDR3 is TGTGCCAGCAGTGACGGGACTGGGGGATGGGATACGCAGTATTTT.

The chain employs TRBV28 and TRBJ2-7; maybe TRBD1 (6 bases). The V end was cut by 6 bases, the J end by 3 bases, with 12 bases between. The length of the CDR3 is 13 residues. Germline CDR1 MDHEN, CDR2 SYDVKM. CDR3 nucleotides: TGTGCCAGCAGCCAGGGGATACGCTACGAGCAGTACTTC. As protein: CASSQGIRYEQYF.

CDR3 protein: CASSEGSTHYEQFF. The CDR3 nucleotides are TGTGCCAGCAGTGAAGGTTCTACCCACTATGAGCAGTTCTTC. The rearrangement links TRBV6-1 to TRBJ2-1; D uncertain. This CDR3 has 14 residues. Germline CDR1 and CDR2: MNHNS and SASEGT. V dropped 1 base and J dropped 8 bases, with 12 bases sitting between them.

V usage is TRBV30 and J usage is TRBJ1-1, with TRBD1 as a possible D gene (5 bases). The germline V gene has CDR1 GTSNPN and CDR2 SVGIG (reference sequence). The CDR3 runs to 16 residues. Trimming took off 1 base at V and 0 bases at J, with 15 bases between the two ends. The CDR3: CAWSGGTGLMNTEAFF. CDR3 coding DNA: TGTGCCTGGAGTGGGGGGACCGGCCTTATGAACACTGAAGCTTTCTTT.

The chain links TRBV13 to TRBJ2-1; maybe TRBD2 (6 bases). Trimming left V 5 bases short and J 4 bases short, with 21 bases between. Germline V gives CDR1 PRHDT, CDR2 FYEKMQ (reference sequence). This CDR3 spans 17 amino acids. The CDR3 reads CASSLNLGPGGYNEQFF. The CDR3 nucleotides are TGTGCCAGCAGCCTAAACCTGGGCCCCGGGGGATACAATGAGCAGTTCTTC.

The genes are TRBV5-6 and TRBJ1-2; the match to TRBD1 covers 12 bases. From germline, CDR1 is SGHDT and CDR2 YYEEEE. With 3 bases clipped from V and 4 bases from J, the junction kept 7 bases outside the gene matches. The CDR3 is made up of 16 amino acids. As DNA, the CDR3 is TGTGCCAGCAGCTCAGGTGGGACAGGGGGCTTCTATGGCTACACCTTC. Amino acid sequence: CASSSGGTGGFYGYTF.

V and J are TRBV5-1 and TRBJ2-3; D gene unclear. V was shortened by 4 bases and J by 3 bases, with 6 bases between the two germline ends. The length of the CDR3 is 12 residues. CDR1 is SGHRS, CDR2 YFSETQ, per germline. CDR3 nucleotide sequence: TGCGCCAGCAGCGCGGCGACAGATACGCAGTATTTT. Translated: CASSAATDTQYF.

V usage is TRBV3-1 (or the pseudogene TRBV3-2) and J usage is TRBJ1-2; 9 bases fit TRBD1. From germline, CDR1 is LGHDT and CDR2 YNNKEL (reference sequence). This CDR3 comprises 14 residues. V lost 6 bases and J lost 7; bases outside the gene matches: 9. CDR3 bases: TGTGCCAGCAGAGAGACAGGGGGAGTTGGTGGCTACACCTTC. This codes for CASRETGGVGGYTF.

The CDR3 DNA sequence: TGTGCCAGCAGCTTGGACAGGGGTCTGTACAATGAGCAGTTCTTC. Translating it yields CASSLDRGLYNEQFF. The V and J genes are TRBV5-4 and TRBJ2-1, with 7 bases that match TRBD1. V was clipped by 0 bases and J by 4 bases; unmatched bases: 4. The CDR3 is made up of 15 amino acids. Germline V CDR1 and CDR2: SGHNT, YYREEE (reference sequence).

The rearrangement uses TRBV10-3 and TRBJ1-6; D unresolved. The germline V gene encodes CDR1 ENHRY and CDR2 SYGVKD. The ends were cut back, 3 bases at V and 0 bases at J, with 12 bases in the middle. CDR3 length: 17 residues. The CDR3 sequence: CAISDTGLRSYNSPLHF. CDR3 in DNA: TGTGCCATCAGTGATACGGGCCTCCGCTCCTATAATTCACCCCTCCACTTT.

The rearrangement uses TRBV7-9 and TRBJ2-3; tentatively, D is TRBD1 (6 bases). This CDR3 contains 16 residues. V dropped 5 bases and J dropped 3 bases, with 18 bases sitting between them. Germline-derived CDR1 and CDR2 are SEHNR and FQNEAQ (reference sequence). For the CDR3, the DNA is TGTGCCAGCAGCCCCGACTTTTTAGGGGGAACAGATACGCAGTATTTT. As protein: CASSPDFLGGTDTQYF.

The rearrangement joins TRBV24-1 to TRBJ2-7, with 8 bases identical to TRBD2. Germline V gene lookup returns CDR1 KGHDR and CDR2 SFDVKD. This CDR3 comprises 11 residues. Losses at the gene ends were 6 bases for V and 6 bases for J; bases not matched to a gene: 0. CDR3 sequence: CATSRGGEQYF. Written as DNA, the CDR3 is TGTGCCACCAGTCGGGGGGGCGAGCAGTACTTC.

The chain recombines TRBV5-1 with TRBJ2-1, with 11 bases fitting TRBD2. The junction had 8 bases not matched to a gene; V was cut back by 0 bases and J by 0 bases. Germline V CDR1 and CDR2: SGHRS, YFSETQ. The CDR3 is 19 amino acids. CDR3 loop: CASSLAPGLAASSYNEQFF. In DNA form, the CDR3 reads TGCGCCAGCAGCTTGGCCCCGGGACTAGCGGCTAGCTCCTACAATGAGCAGTTCTTC.

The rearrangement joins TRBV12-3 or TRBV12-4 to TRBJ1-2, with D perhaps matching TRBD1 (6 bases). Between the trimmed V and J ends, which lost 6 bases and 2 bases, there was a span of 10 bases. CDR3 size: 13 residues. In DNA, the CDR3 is TGTGCCAGCAGGAGGGGGGCCAACTATGGCTACACCTTC. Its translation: CASRRGANYGYTF.

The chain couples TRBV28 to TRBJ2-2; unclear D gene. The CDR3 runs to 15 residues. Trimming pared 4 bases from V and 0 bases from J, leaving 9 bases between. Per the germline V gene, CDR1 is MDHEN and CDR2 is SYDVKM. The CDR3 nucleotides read TGTGCCAGCAGTTCCCAGGCCCCGAACACCGGGGAGCTGTTTTTT. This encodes CASSSQAPNTGELFF.

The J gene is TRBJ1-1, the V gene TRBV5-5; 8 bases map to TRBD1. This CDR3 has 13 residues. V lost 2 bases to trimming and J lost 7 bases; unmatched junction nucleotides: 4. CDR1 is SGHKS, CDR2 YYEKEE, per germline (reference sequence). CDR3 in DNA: TGTGCCAGCAGCTTCGTACAGGGGGATGAAGCTTTCTTT. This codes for CASSFVQGDEAFF.

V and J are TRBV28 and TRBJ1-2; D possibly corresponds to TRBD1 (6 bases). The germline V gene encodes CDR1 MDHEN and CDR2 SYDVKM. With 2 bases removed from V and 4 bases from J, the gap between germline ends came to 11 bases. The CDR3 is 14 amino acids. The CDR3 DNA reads TGTGCCAGCAGTTTAGGGGGCGCGATCTATGGCTACACCTTC. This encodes CASSLGGAIYGYTF.

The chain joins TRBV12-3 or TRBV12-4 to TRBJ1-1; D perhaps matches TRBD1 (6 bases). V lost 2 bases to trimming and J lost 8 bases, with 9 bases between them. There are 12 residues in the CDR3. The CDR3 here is CASSLITGEAFF. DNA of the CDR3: TGTGCCAGCAGTTTAATTACAGGGGAAGCTTTCTTT.